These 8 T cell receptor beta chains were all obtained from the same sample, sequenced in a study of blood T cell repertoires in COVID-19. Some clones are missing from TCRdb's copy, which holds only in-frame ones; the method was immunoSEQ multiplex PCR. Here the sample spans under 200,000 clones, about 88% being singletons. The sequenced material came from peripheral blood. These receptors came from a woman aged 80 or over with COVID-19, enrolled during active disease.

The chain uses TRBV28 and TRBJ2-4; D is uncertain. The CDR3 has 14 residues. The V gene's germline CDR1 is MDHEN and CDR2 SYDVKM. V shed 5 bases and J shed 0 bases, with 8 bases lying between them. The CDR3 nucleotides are TGTGCCAGCAGTGACCGGGTAGCCAAAAACATTCAGTACTTC. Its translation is CASSDRVAKNIQYF.

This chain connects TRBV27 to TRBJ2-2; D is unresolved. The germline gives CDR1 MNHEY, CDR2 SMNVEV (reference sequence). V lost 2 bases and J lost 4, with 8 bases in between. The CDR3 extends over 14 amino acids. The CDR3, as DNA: TGTGCCAGCAGTTTAACTCTGATCACCGGGGAGCTGTTTTTT. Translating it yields CASSLTLITGELFF.

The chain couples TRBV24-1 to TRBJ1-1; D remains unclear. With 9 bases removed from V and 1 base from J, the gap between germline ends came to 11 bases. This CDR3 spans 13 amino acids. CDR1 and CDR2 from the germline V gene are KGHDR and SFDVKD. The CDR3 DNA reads TGTGCCACCGGAGACCGAAGGAACACTGAAGCTTTCTTT. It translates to CATGDRRNTEAFF.

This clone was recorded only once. The CDR3 loop is CASSLLRTGLNTEAFF. The CDR3, as DNA: TGTGCCAGCAGCCTTCTTAGGACAGGATTGAACACTGAAGCTTTCTTT. This sequence joins TRBV11-2 and TRBJ1-1; TRBD1 aligns across 7 bases. The CDR3 loop spans 16 amino acids. The V gene's germline CDR1 is SGHAT and CDR2 FQNNGV. The junction had 9 bases not matched to a gene; V was cut back by 5 bases and J by 0 bases.

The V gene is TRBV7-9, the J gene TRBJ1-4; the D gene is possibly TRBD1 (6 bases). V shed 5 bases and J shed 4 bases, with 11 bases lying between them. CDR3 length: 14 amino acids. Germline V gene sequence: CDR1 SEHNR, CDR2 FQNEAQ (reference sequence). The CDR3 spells CASSPDSNNEKLFF. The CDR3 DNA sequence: TGTGCCAGCAGCCCGGACAGCAATAATGAAAAACTGTTTTTT.

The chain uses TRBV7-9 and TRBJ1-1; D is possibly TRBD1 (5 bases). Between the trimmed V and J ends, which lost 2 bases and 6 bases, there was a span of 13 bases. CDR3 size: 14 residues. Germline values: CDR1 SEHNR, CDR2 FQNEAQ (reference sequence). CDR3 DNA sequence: TGTGCCAGCAGCTTAAACGACAGACAAGCTGAAGCTTTCTTT. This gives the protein CASSLNDRQAEAFF.

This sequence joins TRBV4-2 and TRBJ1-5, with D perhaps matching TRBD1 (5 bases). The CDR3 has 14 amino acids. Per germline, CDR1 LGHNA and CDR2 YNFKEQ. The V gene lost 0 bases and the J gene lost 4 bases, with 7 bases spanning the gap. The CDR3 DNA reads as TGTGCCAGCAGCCAAGATTCAGGGAATCAGCCCCAGCATTTT. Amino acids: CASSQDSGNQPQHF.

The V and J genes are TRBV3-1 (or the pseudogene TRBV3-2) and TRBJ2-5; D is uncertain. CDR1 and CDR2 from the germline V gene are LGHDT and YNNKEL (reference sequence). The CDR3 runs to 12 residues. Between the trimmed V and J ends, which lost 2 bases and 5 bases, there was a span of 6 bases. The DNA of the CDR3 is TGTGCCAGCAGCCAACACGAGGAGACCCAGTACTTC. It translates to CASSQHEETQYF.